This T cell receptor beta chain was captured by sequencing in a study of blood T cells in healthy people across ages. Study conclusions and caveats: Age advanced and TCR beta diversity per million T cells fell, roughly linearly.

This clonotype was observed a handful of times. Its specificity is not known. CDR1 and CDR2 from the germline V gene are DFQATT and SNEGSKA (reference sequence). The CDR3 runs 14 residues. The ends lost 2 bases at V and 3 bases at J; junction bases unmatched: 6. Using a J-beta primer mix together with a sample-barcoded 5' primer, a second PCR was run for roughly 6 to 11 cycles. A tag from a template-switch adaptor with 12 random nucleotides marked each cDNA molecule. TCRdb re-analysed the 5' RACE reads in MiXCR, keeping a single row per CDR3 protein. Of about 640,000 distinct CDR3 sequences listed, roughly 50% are singletons.

The chain employs TRBV20-1 and TRBJ1-2; 7 positions agree with TRBD1. The specimen sequenced was blood. The sequence was collected from a man aged 55 to 70 in good health. The CDR3 DNA sequence: TGCAGTGCTAGACCCCAGACAGGGTACTATGGCTACACCTTC. As protein: CSARPQTGYYGYTF.